These T cell receptor beta chains were read from a single sample in a study of T cell responses to AZD1222 COVID-19 vaccine. Clones were read by immunoSEQ multiplex PCR, and TCRdb kept only the in-frame ones, dropping some. The sample includes 85,000 to 130,000 clones, more than 75% of them seen just once. The material sequenced was peripheral blood, taken 28 days after the second dose of the MenACWY control vaccine. The receptors derive from an adult who received the MenACWY meningococcal vaccine as a control. Both conserved end residues are part of each CDR3.

TRBJ2-6,TRBV6-1,CASSEHLWLDRPNSGANVLTF
TRBJ2-7,TRBV14,CASSQKGLAYEQYF
TRBJ1-4,TRBV11-2,CASSLDRDKLFF
TRBJ2-1,TRBV5-5,CASSRDSAYNEQFF
TRBJ2-3,TRBV7-6,CASSRNRAGGFTDTQYF
TRBJ2-7,TRBV4-3,CASSQGTGGGHEQYF
TRBJ2-7,TRBV29-1,CSVTGQGSSYEQYF
TRBJ2-7,TRBV11-1,CASSVGTGITYEQYF
TRBJ2-2,TRBV25-1,CASGWDANTGELFF
TRBJ1-5,TRBV7-8,CASSFGNQPQHF
TRBJ1-3,TRBV7-2,CASSLGRGRTGNTIYF
TRBJ2-5,TRBV7-9,CASSLSGTEETQYF
TRBJ2-5,TRBV11-2,CASSLGQGLTQETQYF
TRBJ1-5,TRBV5-8,CASSLGVLGGNQPQHF
TRBJ1-2,TRBV9,CASSPQGYYGYTF
TRBJ2-1,TRBV4-1,CASSQVDSPHNEQFF
TRBJ2-7,TRBV28,CASSRIGGASPWEQYF
TRBJ2-1,TRBV10-3,CAISDRDRGRNEQFF
TRBJ2-5,TRBV21-1,CASTQGQKETQYF
TRBJ2-1,TRBV6-2/TRBV6-3,CASSYVQGRGRNEQFF
TRBJ1-1,TRBV14,CASRTQMNTEAFF